The present entry profiles one T cell receptor (beta chain) with its context. The data were taken from a study of blood T cell repertoires in COVID-19. V gave up 4 bases and J gave up 6 bases; unmatched junction bases: 2. The CDR3 consists of 13 residues. Assay: immunoSEQ multiplex PCR; the TCRdb copy retains only in-frame clones and omits some. The sample consists of about 100,000 clones, about 80% of them appearing once. The rearrangement uses TRBV12-3 or TRBV12-4 and TRBJ1-2, with 10 bases identical to TRBD1. This TCR was recovered from an older man with active or convalescent COVID-19. The sequenced sample consisted of peripheral blood. CDR3 amino acids: CASSWTGGDGYTF. The CDR3 DNA sequence: TGTGCCAGCAGTTGGACAGGGGGGGATGGCTACACCTTC.